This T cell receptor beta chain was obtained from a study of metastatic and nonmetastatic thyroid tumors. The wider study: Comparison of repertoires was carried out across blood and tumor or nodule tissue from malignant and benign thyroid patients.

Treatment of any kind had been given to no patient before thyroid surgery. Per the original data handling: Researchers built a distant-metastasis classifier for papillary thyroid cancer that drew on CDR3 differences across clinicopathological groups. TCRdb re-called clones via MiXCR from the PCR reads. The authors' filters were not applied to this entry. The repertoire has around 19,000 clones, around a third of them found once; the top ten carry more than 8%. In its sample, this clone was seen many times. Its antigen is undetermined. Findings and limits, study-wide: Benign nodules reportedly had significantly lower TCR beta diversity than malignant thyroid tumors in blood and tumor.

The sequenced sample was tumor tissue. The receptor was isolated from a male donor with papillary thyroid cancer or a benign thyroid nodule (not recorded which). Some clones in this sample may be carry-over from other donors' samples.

The CDR3 sequence is CASSSKGQALPKNIQYF. CDR3 coding DNA: TGTGCCAGTTCCTCCAAGGGGCAGGCTCTACCCAAAAACATTCAGTACTTC. The genes are TRBV12-3 or TRBV12-4 and TRBJ2-4; D is perhaps TRBD1 (5 bases). Trimming removed 9 bases from V and 2 bases from J, with 23 bases in between. This CDR3 is built from 17 residues.